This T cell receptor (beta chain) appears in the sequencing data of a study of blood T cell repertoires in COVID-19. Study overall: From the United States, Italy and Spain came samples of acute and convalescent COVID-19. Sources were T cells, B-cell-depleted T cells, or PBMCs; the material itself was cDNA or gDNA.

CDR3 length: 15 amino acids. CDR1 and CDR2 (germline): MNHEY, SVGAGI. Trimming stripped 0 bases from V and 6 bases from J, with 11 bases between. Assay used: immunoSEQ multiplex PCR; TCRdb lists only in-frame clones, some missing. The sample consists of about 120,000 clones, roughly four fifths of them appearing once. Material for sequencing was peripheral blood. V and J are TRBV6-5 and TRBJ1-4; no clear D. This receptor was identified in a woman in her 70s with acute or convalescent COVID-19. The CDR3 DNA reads TGTGCCAGCAGTTACTCCGCGGGGAGGGATGAAAAACTGTTTTTT. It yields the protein CASSYSAGRDEKLFF.